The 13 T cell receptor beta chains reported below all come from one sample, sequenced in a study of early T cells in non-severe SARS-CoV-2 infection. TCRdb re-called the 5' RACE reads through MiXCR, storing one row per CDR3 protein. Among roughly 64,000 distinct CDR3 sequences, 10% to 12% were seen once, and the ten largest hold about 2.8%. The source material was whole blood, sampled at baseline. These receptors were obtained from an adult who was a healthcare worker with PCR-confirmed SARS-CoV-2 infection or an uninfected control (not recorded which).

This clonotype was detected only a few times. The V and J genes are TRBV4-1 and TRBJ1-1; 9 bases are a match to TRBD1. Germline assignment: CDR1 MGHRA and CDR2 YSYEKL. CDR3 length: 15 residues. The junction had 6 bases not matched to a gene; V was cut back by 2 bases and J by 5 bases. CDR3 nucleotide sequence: TGCGCCAGCAGCCAACCCCGGGACAGGGAGACTGAAGCTTTCTTT. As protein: CASSQPRDRETEAFF.

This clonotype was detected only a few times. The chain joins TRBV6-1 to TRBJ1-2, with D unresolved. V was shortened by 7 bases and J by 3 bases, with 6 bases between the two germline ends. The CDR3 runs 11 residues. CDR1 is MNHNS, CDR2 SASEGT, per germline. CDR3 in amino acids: CASTMDYGYTF. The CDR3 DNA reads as TGTGCCAGCACTATGGACTATGGCTACACCTTC.

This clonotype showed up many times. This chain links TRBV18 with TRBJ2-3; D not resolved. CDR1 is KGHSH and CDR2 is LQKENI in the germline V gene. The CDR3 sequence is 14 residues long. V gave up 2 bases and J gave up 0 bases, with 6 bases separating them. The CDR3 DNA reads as TGTGCCAGCTCACCAGGGGTTAGCACAGATACGCAGTATTTT. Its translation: CASSPGVSTDTQYF.

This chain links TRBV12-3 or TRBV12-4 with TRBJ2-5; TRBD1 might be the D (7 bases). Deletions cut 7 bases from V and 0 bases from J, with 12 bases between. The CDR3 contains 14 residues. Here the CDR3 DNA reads TGTGCCAGCACCTCAGGGGGGTACCAAGAGACCCAGTACTTC. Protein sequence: CASTSGGYQETQYF.

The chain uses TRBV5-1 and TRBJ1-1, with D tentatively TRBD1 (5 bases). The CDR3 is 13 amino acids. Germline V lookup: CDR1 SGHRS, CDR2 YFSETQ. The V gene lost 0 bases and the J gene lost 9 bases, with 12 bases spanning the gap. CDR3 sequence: CASSLGVGRQAFF. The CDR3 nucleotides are TGCGCCAGCAGCTTGGGAGTGGGACGACAAGCTTTCTTT.

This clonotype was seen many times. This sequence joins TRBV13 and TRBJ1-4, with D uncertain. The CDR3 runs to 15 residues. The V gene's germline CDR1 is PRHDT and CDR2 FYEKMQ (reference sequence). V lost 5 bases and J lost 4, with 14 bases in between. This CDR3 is CASSLRRLNNEKLFF. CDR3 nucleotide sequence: TGTGCCAGCAGCCTACGACGGCTGAATAATGAAAAACTGTTTTTT.

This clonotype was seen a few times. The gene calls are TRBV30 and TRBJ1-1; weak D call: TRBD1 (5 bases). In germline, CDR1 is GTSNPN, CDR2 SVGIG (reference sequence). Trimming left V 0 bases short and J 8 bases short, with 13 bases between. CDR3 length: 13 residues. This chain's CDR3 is CAWSVGTWGEAFF. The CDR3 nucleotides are TGTGCCTGGAGTGTAGGGACCTGGGGGGAAGCTTTCTTT. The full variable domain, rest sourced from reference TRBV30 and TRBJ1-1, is SQTIHQWPATLVQPVGSPLSLECTVEGTSNPNLYWYRQAAGRGLQLLFYSVGIGQISSEVPQNLSASRPQDRQFILSSKKLLLSDSGFYLCAWSVGTWGEAFFGQGTRLTVV.

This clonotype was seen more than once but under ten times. CDR3 nucleotide sequence: TGTGCCTTCACGGGACAGACCCTATCCAAAAACATTCAGTACTTC. Amino acids: CAFTGQTLSKNIQYF. This chain connects TRBV30 to TRBJ2-4, with 7 positions matching TRBD1. The CDR3 is 15 amino acids. The V segment lost 7 bases and the J segment 2 bases; nucleotides outside the gene matches: 11. The germline gives CDR1 GTSNPN, CDR2 SVGIG (reference sequence).

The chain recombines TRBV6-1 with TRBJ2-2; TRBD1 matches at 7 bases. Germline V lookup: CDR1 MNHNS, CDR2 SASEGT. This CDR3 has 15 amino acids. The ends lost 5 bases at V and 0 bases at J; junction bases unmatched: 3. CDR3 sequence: CASSRGQTNTGELFF. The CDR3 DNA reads TGTGCCAGCAGTAGGGGACAGACGAACACCGGGGAGCTGTTTTTT.

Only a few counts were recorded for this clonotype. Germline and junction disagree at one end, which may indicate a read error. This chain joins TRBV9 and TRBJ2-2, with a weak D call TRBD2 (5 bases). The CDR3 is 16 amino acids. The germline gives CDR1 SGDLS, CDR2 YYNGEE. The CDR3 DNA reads TGTGCCAGCAGCGTAGCCAGCGGACCGAACACCGGAGAGCTGTTTTTT. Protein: CASSVASGPNTGELFF. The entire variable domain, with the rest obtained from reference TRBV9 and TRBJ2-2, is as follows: DSGVTQTPKHLITATGQRVTLRCSPRSGDLSVYWYQQSLDQGLQFLIQYYNGEERAKGNILERFSAQQFPDLHSELNLSSLELGDSALYFCASSVASGPNTGELFFGEGSRLTVL.

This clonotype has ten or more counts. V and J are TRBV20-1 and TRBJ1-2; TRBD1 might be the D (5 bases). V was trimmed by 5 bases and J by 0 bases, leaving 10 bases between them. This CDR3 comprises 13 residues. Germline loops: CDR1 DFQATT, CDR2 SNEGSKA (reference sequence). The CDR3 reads CSAWDGANYGYTF. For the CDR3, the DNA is TGCAGTGCTTGGGACGGAGCTAACTATGGCTACACCTTC.

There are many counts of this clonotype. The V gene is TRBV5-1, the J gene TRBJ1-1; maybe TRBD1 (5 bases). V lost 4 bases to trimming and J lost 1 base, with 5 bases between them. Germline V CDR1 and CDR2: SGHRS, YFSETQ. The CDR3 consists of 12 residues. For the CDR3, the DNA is TGCGCCAGCAGCGGGGGGAACACTGAAGCTTTCTTT. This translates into CASSGGNTEAFF.

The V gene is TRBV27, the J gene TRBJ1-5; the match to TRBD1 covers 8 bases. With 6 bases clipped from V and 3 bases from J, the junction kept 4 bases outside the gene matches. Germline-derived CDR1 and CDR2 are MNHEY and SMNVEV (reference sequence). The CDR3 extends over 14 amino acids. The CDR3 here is CASRGQAFNQPQHF. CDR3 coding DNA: TGTGCCAGCAGGGGACAGGCGTTCAATCAGCCCCAGCATTTT.